This is a list of T cell receptor beta chains from one sample in a study of Graves' ophthalmopathy and Graves' hyperthyroidism. MiXCR, applied by TCRdb to the multiplex PCR reads, yields one record per CDR3 protein. Of under 350,000 distinct CDR3 sequences detected, roughly 15% appear once; the ten largest clones hold about 12%. The sequenced material came from peripheral blood. The receptors originated from an adult man with Graves' ophthalmopathy. The CDR3 runs from the conserved cysteine through the conserved F or W. The D gene is left open where the match is weak. Clone size is shown for a subset of rows, as once, few, many or a class of expanded clone.

V	J	D	size	DNA	CDR3
TRBV30	TRBJ1-5	.	few	TGTGCCTGGAGTATTTCAGGGACTAGCAATCAGCCCCAGCATTTT	CAWSISGTSNQPQHF
TRBV6-1	TRBJ1-6	TRBD1	.	TGTGCCAGCAGTAATCCGGGACAGGGAAATTCACCCCTCCACTTT	CASSNPGQGNSPLHF
TRBV24-1	TRBJ2-4	TRBD2	.	TGTGCCACCAGTTCTAGCGGAGCCAAAAACATTCAGTACTTC	CATSSSGAKNIQYF
TRBV18	TRBJ2-5	.	many	TGTGCCAGCTCACCACCTCCCGGAGATCAAGAGACCCAGTACTTC	CASSPPPGDQETQYF
TRBV20-1	TRBJ1-5	.	many	TGCAGTGCTGGGAGGGGTTTCGATCAGCCCCAGCATTTT	CSAGRGFDQPQHF
TRBV30	TRBJ1-1	.	many	TGTGCCTGGAGTGGCAGGGGACCTGAAGCTTTCTTT	CAWSGRGPEAFF
TRBV9	TRBJ1-5	.	many	TGTGCCAGCAGCCTCGAGGGGAAGGATCAGCCCCAGCATTTT	CASSLEGKDQPQHF
TRBV27	TRBJ1-1	.	many	TGTGCCAGCAGTTTCACGGGTATGAACACTGAAGCTTTCTTT	CASSFTGMNTEAFF
TRBV12-3/TRBV12-4	TRBJ2-7	TRBD2	many	TGTGCCAGCAGTTTCGCGTCGACTAGCGGGATACTTGAGCAGTACTTC	CASSFASTSGILEQYF
TRBV27	TRBJ1-3	TRBD1	many	TGTGCCAGCAGTTTAAAGGGGGCCGGAAACACCATATATTTT	CASSLKGAGNTIYF
TRBV3-1	TRBJ1-2	.	many	TGTGCCAGCAGCCAAGATTACGCCGTGGGCTACACCTTC	CASSQDYAVGYTF
TRBV28	TRBJ2-4	.	many	TGTGCCAGCAGTTCCCGGGACGAGGATGACATTCAGTACTTC	CASSSRDEDDIQYF
TRBV2	TRBJ1-5	.	.	TGTGCCAGTAACCCGGGACCTAGCAATCAGCCCCAGCATTTT	CASNPGPSNQPQHF
TRBV5-1	TRBJ2-7	.	many	TGCGCCAGCAGCTTGGGAGGAATAAGCTCCTACGAGCAGTACTTC	CASSLGGISSYEQYF
TRBV12-3/TRBV12-4	TRBJ1-5	.	many	TGTGCCAGCAGTTTAATTGGGGGGGTGGTTCAGCCCCAGCATTTT	CASSLIGGVVQPQHF
TRBV5-1	TRBJ2-7	.	many	TGCGCCAGCAGCTTGGGAGCCGCTGCCGAGCAGTACTTC	CASSLGAAAEQYF